This TCR beta chain was obtained from a study of shared clonotypes between healthy human individuals. Study-level results: Relative to clonotypes present in all four donors, those not shared had lower generation probabilities.

Remarks on this clone: What it binds is not known.

Sequencing used immunoSEQ multiplex PCR; TCRdb keeps in-frame clones, though not all of them. Among about 2,500,000 clones listed, more than 90% were seen once. CDR3 length: 11 amino acids. CDR1 and CDR2 from the germline V gene are MNHNS and SASEGT. Deletions cut 6 bases from V and 7 bases from J, with 7 bases between. Sample: naive CD4+ T cells sorted from blood. Subset reported: CD45RA+ positively selected. This sequence joins TRBV6-1 and TRBJ2-1; D is ambiguous. The receptor was isolated from a man aged 18 to 29 in good health. The CDR3 sequence: CASSYKNEQFF. The CDR3 DNA reads as TGTGCCAGCAGCTACAAGAATGAGCAGTTCTTC.